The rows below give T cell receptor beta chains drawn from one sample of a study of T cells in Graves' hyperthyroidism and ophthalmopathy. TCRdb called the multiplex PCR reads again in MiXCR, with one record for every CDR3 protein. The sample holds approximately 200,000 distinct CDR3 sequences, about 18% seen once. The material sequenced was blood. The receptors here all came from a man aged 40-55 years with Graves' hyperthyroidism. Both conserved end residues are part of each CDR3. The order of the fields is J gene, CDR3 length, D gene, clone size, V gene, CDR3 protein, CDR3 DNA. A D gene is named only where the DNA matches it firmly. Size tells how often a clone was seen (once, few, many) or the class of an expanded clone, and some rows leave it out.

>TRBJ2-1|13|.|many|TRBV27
CASSLMLRSEQFF
TGTGCCAGCAGTTTAATGTTGAGGTCTGAGCAGTTCTTC
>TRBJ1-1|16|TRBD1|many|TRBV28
CASSQPRQGGDTEAFF
TGTGCCAGCAGTCAGCCGAGACAGGGGGGGGACACTGAAGCTTTCTTT
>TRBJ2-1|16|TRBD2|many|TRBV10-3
CAISAERGGTYNEQFF
TGTGCCATCAGTGCGGAGCGGGGGGGCACCTACAATGAGCAGTTCTTC
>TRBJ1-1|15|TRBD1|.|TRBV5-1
CASSFRTGTNTEAFF
TGCGCCAGCAGCTTTCGGACAGGGACGAACACTGAAGCTTTCTTT
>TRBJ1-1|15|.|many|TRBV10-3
CAISRGTGSYTEAFF
TGTGCCATCAGTAGGGGAACTGGTTCGTACACTGAAGCTTTCTTT
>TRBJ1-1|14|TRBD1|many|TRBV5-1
CASSFGQGWTEAFF
TGCGCCAGCAGCTTTGGACAGGGGTGGACTGAAGCTTTCTTT
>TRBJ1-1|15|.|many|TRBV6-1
CASRGGWALNTEAFF
TGTGCCAGCAGGGGGGGATGGGCGTTAAACACTGAAGCTTTCTTT
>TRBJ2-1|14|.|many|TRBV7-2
CASSLGGSWNEQFF
TGTGCCAGCAGCTTAGGGGGGTCGTGGAATGAGCAGTTCTTC
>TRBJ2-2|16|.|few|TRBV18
CASSPRADTNTGELFF
TGTGCCAGCTCACCCAGAGCGGATACGAACACCGGGGAGCTGTTTTTT
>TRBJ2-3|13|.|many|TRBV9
CASSPRGTDTQYF
TGTGCCAGCTCACCGAGGGGTACAGATACGCAGTATTTT
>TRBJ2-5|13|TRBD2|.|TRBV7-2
CASSRLARETQYF
TGTGCCAGCAGCCGACTAGCGAGAGAGACCCAGTACTTC
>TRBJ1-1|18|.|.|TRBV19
CASSTRKGTGWGSTEAFF
TGTGCCAGTAGTACAAGGAAAGGGACCGGCTGGGGAAGCACTGAAGCTTTCTTT
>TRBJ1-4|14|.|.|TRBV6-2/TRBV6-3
CASSTRPPEEKLFF
TGTGCCAGCAGTACGCGCCCCCCGGAAGAAAAACTGTTTTTT
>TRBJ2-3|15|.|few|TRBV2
CASRAGTAGTDTQYF
TGTGCCAGCAGGGCCGGGACGGCCGGCACAGATACGCAGTATTTT
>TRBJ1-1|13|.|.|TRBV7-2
CASSLEMWAEAFF
TGTGCCAGCAGCTTAGAGATGTGGGCTGAAGCTTTCTTT
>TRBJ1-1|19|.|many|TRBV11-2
CASSLDSPGTLGLNTEAFF
TGTGCCAGCAGCTTAGATTCTCCCGGGACATTGGGGCTGAACACTGAAGCTTTCTTT
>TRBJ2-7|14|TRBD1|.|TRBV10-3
CAISDRQGTYEQYF
TGTGCCATCAGTGACCGACAGGGAACCTACGAGCAGTACTTC
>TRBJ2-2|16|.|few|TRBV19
CASTDEGLSGAGELFF
TGTGCCAGTACCGATGAAGGGCTCAGCGGTGCCGGGGAGCTGTTTTTT
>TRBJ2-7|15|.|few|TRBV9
CASSVVSTGIGEQYF
TGTGCCAGCAGCGTAGTAAGTACAGGCATTGGCGAGCAGTACTTC
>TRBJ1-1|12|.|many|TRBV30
CAWSRQETEAFF
TGTGCCTGGAGTCGCCAGGAAACTGAAGCTTTCTTT
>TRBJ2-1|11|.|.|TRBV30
CAWARDNEQFF
TGTGCCTGGGCGAGGGACAATGAGCAGTTCTTC
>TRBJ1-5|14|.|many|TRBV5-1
CASSLDGGNQPQHF
TGCGCCAGCAGCTTGGATGGGGGCAATCAGCCCCAGCATTTT
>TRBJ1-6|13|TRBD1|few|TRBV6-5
CASSYSYRGPLHF
TGTGCCAGCAGTTACTCGTACAGGGGGCCCCTCCACTTT
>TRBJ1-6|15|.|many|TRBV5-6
CASSPRGTYNSPLHF
TGTGCCAGCAGCCCGAGGGGTACCTATAATTCACCCCTCCACTTT
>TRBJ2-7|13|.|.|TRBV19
CASSSPGRYEQYF
TGTGCCAGTAGTTCTCCAGGGCGTTACGAGCAGTACTTC
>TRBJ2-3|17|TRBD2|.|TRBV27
CASSLLLAGGPADTQYF
TGTGCCAGCAGTTTACTCCTAGCGGGGGGGCCGGCAGATACGCAGTATTTT
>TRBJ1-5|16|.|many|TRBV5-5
CASSERGVDGNQPQHF
TGTGCCAGCAGCGAAAGGGGAGTCGACGGTAATCAGCCCCAGCATTTT
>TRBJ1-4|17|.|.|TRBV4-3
CASSQAPQVSTNEKLFF
TGCGCCAGCAGCCAGGCCCCTCAGGTTTCAACTAATGAAAAACTGTTTTTT
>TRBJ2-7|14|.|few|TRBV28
CASGPRDSSYEQYF
TGTGCCAGCGGGCCCCGTGATAGCTCCTACGAGCAGTACTTC
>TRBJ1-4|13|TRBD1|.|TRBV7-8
CAYTGTGNEKLFF
TGTGCCTACACCGGGACAGGGAATGAAAAACTGTTTTTT
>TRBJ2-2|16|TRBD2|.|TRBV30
CAWSRGLAGSTGELFF
TGTGCCTGGAGTCGGGGACTAGCGGGGTCCACCGGGGAGCTGTTTTTT
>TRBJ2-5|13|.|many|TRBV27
CASSRQGGETQYF
TGTGCCAGCAGTCGACAGGGAGGGGAGACCCAGTACTTC
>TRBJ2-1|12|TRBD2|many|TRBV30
CAWSTSGAYSFF
TGTGCCTGGAGTACAAGCGGGGCTTACTCGTTCTTC
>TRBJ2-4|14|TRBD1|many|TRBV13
CASSLWGQVDIQYF
TGTGCCAGCAGCTTATGGGGACAGGTTGACATTCAGTACTTC
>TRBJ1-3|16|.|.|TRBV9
CASSPEGGVFTNTIYF
TGTGCCAGCAGCCCCGAGGGGGGTGTCTTCACAAACACCATATATTTT
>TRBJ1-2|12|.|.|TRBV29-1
CSVGGDSYGYTF
TGCAGCGTGGGGGGGGATTCGTATGGCTACACCTTC
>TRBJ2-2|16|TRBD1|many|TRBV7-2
CASSLWGQGATGELFF
TGTGCCAGCAGCCTTTGGGGACAGGGGGCGACCGGGGAGCTGTTTTTT
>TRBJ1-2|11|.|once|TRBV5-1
CASSSNSIYTF
TGCGCCAGCAGCTCTAACAGCATCTACACCTTC
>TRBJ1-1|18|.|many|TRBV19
CASSMDRGGETESTEAFF
TGTGCCAGTAGTATGGACCGCGGAGGCGAAACTGAGAGCACTGAAGCTTTCTTT
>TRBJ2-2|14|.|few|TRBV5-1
CASSLRVSTGELFF
TGCGCCAGCAGCTTGCGTGTGAGCACCGGGGAGCTGTTTTTT
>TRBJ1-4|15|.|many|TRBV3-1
CASSQAGAFNEKLFF
TGTGCCAGCAGCCAAGCAGGGGCCTTTAATGAAAAACTGTTTTTT
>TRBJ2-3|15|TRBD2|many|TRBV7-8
CASSTERGLTDTQYF
TGTGCCAGCAGCACTGAGCGGGGCTTAACAGATACGCAGTATTTT
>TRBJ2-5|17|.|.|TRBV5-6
CASSLRLAGTSQETQYF
TGTGCCAGCAGCTTGCGACTCGCCGGGACAAGCCAAGAGACCCAGTACTTC
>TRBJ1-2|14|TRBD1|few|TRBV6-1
CASRSGQGRYGYTF
TGTGCCAGCAGATCGGGACAGGGCCGGTATGGCTACACCTTC
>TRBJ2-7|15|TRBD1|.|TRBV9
CASSADRERSYEQYF
TGTGCCAGCAGCGCAGACAGGGAAAGGTCCTACGAGCAGTACTTC
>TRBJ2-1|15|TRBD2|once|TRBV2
CASRGLAGGGNEQFF
TGTGCCAGCAGGGGACTAGCGGGGGGAGGCAATGAGCAGTTCTTC
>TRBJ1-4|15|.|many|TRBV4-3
CASSQAWGVDEKLFF
TGCGCCAGCAGCCAAGCCTGGGGGGTTGATGAAAAACTGTTTTTT
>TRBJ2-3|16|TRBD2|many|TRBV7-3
CASSPQGSGGPHTQYF
TGTGCCAGCAGCCCCCAGGGTAGCGGGGGGCCACATACGCAGTATTTT
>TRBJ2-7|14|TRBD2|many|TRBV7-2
CASSPDKRGGEQYF
TGTGCCAGCAGCCCCGACAAGCGGGGGGGCGAGCAGTACTTC
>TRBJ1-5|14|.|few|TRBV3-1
CASSQSLGGQPQHF
TGTGCCAGCAGCCAGTCGCTTGGGGGTCAGCCCCAGCATTTT
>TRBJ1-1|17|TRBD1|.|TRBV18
CASSPPHLGTGGLGAFF
TGTGCCAGCTCGCCGCCTCACCTTGGGACAGGGGGCTTGGGAGCTTTCTTT
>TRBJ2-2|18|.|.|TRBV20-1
CSARDLLGWEKNTGELFF
TGCAGTGCTAGAGACCTGCTGGGTTGGGAGAAGAACACCGGGGAGCTGTTTTTT